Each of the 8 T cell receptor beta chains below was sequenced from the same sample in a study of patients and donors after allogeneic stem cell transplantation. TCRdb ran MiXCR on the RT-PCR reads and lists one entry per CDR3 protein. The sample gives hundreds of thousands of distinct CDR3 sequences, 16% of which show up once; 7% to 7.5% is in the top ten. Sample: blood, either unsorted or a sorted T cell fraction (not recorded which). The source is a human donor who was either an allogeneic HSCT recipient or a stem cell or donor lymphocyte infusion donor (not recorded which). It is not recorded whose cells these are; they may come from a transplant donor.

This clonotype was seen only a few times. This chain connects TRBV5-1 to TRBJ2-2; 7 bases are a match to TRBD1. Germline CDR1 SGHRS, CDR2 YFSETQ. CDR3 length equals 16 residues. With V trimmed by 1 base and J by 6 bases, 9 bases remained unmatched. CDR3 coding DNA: TGCGCCAGCAGCTTGTCTGTGGGACAGCCATCCGGGGAGCTGTTTTTT. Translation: CASSLSVGQPSGELFF.

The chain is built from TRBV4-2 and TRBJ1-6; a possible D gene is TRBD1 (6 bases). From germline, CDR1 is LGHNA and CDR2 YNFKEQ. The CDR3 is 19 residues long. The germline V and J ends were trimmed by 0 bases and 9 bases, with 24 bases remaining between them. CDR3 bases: TGTGCCAGCAGCCAAGAAGGGGGACTCAAGGACGAAAGAGGTTCACCCCTCCACTTT. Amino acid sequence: CASSQEGGLKDERGSPLHF.

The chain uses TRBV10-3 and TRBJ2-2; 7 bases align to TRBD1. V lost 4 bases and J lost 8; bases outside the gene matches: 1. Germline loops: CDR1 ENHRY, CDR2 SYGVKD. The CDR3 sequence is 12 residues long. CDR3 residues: CAISVGQGELFF. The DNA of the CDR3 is TGTGCCATCAGTGTGGGACAGGGGGAGCTGTTTTTT.

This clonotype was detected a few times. CDR3 coding DNA: TGCAGTGCTAGAGCTGGGGGGACCCAGTACTTC. It is translated as CSARAGGTQYF. The V gene is TRBV20-1, the J gene TRBJ2-5, with D perhaps given as TRBD1 or TRBD2 (5 bases each). Germline V CDR1 and CDR2: DFQATT, SNEGSKA (reference sequence). V was cut by 1 base and J by 7 bases, with 7 bases left in between. This CDR3 region has 11 residues.

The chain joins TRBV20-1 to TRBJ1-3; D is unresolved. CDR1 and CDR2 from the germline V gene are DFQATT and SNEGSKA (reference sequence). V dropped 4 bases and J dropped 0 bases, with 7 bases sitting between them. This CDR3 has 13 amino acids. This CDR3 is CSATSFSGNTIYF. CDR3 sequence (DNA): TGCAGTGCTACGAGTTTCTCTGGAAACACCATATATTTT.

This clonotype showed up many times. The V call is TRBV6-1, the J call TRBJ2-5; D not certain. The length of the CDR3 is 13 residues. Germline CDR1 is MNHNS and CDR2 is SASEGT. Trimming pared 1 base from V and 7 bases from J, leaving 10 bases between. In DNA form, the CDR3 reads TGTGCCAGCAGTGAAGGGGGTGGAAGGACCCAGTACTTC. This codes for CASSEGGGRTQYF.

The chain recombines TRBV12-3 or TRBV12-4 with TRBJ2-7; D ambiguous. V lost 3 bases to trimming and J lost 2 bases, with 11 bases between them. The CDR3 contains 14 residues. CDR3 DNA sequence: TGTGCCAGCAGTTTTCCCCCCTTACCCTACGAGCAGTACTTC. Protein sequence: CASSFPPLPYEQYF.

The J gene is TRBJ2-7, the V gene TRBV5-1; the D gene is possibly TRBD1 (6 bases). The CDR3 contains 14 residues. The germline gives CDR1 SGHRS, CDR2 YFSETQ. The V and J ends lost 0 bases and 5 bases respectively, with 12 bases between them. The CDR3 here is CASSLGSGVHEQYF. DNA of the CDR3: TGCGCCAGCAGCTTGGGTTCAGGGGTCCACGAGCAGTACTTC.